The clone carrying this T cell receptor (beta chain) showed up many times. Its antigen is still unknown. TCRdb redid the calling of the 5' RACE reads with MiXCR, one entry per CDR3 protein. The sample yields about 4,200 distinct CDR3 sequences, 5.5% to 7% seen once. The data were taken from a study of spatial heterogeneity in lung cancer. The study's findings and limits: Intratumoral expanded alpha and beta TCR counts were found to track tumor mutation counts.

This CDR3 is built from 13 residues. Trimming cost V 1 base and J 11 bases, with 10 bases left between them. Per the germline V gene, CDR1 is SGDLS and CDR2 is YYNGEE. Time point denoted: sample taken at primary tumor resection. The material sequenced was lung tumor tissue, taken at surgery. The sequence was collected from a male donor with early-stage non-small cell lung cancer. The rearrangement uses TRBV9 and TRBJ1-6; tentative D call: TRBD1 (6 bases). The CDR3 sequence: CASSVTGLPPLHF. CDR3 coding DNA: TGTGCCAGCAGCGTAACAGGGTTGCCACCCCTCCACTTT.